This TCR beta chain was recovered during a study of cytomegalovirus exposure and HLA in healthy donors (TCRdb year 2017). As for the study more broadly: The 500 to 700 repertoires of the first cohort and the 110 or so validation repertoires were produced on the same platform, according to a later analysis. The study aimed to test whether cataloging public T cell receptors could reveal signatures of past pathogen exposure. Along with the roughly 670-subject first cohort, a separate validation cohort of over a hundred different subjects was used. To predict cytomegalovirus infection status, the study combined high-throughput TCR immunosequencing, statistical association of individual TCRs with disease status, and machine learning.

Separate from the roughly 650-subject first cohort, the validation cohort of 120 subjects was the group to which the donors belonged. CDR1 and CDR2 are drawn from the germline V gene: SGHAT, FQNNGV. The CDR3 numbers 13 residues from cysteine through phenylalanine. Only the CDR3 part of the read is kept: 39 bases, read in frame from the first base. V was cut back by 1 base and J by 2 bases, leaving a gap of 6 bases between them. The paper's findings and limits, for the study overall: The authors suggested that the approach could potentially be generalized to other disease states and immunological phenotypes. Across donors, most TCR sequences were observed very rarely, whereas some public TCRs were present in many individuals. In vitro tests confirmed that a few of the cytomegalovirus-associated TCR beta chains recognize cytomegalovirus antigens. The study gave a list of roughly 150 TCR beta chains associated with cytomegalovirus. A later analysis had no HLA typing for the validation cohort, so co-occurrence there was scored across all 130 or so repertoires. The classifier was reported to diagnose cytomegalovirus status with high specificity and sensitivity in both the original and validation cohorts. In a later analysis, TCRs clustered in the first cohort were found to also tend to co-occur in the roughly 120 validation repertoires, with 90% to 95% of cluster scores above 0.

Library generation was performed with the immunoSEQ multiplex PCR assay. Under the source paper's analysis protocol: To diagnose cytomegalovirus status from the catalog of TCR beta chain sequences, a statistical classification framework was built. TCRdb retrieved this table from immuneACCESS and kept in-frame rearrangements only. Not all clones are present; in checked studies, unresolved V genes account for under half, and no reason is known for the remainder. That table supplies the V and J calls and clone size; D and trimming were determined from the DNA. The sample has some 320,000 clones on record, around 90% of them singletons. Approximately 1% of the sample belongs to the ten largest clones. Concerning this clone itself: This receptor's antigen is unknown. No quality values exist for individual bases; no much larger clone is one base distant.

The chain is assembled from TRBV11-2 and TRBJ2-7, with the D gene too uncertain to name. The source of this sequence is a woman under 40 in good health and CMV-seropositive. Sequenced: PBMCs. The DNA sequence follows: TGTGCCAGCAGCTTAGTAGAACCCTACGAGCAGTACTTC. Its coded protein is CASSLVEPYEQYF.